These 25 T cell receptor beta chains were all obtained from the same sample, sequenced in a study of control samples from healthy donors and cancer patients. Only in-frame clones appear in the TCRdb table, and some are missing; sequencing was by immunoSEQ multiplex PCR. This sample has 90,000 to 100,000 clones, with over 60% found just once. The sample was blood. These receptors all stem from a woman in her 30s in good health.

This sequence joins TRBV27 and TRBJ1-4; D is perhaps TRBD1 (5 bases). The germline V and J ends were trimmed by 6 bases and 7 bases, with 15 bases remaining between them. The CDR3 loop spans 14 amino acids. The germline gives CDR1 MNHEY, CDR2 SMNVEV (reference sequence). CDR3 amino acids: CASRLRARSEKLFF. The DNA of the CDR3 is TGTGCCAGCAGGCTCAGGGCACGCTCTGAAAAACTGTTTTTT.

This clone came up a few times. The rearrangement uses TRBV28 and TRBJ1-1; D ambiguous. Germline values: CDR1 MDHEN, CDR2 SYDVKM. This CDR3 is 11 amino acids long. V was pared by 2 bases and J by 12 bases, with 10 bases between. The CDR3, as DNA: TGTGCCAGCAGTTTACGGGCGAGACCTTTCTTT. Residues: CASSLRARPFF. The entire variable domain, with the rest obtained from reference TRBV28 and TRBJ1-1, is as follows: DVKVTQSSRYLVKRTGEKVFLECVQDMDHENMFWYRQDPGLGLRLIYFSYDVKMKEKGDIPEGYSVSREKKERFSLILESASTNQTSMYLCASSLRARPFFGQGTRLTVV.

This clone was picked up a small number of times. The rearrangement uses TRBV11-3 and TRBJ2-1; D perhaps matches TRBD2 (6 bases). CDR3 size: 14 residues. In germline, CDR1 is SGHNT, CDR2 YENEEA. V lost 5 bases, J lost 11 bases, and 19 bases lay in between. CDR3: CASSETRQGGKQFF. CDR3 nucleotides: TGTGCCAGCAGCGAGACCCGTCAGGGCGGGAAGCAGTTCTTC.

There are a few counts of this clone. This chain connects TRBV30 to TRBJ1-1; weak D call: TRBD1 (6 bases). Deletions cut 2 bases from V and 1 base from J, with 11 bases between. The germline V gene encodes CDR1 GTSNPN and CDR2 SVGIG (reference sequence). The CDR3 contains 14 residues. CDR3 sequence: CAWSPRTENTEAFF. The CDR3 nucleotides are TGTGCCTGGAGTCCCAGGACAGAGAACACTGAAGCTTTCTTT.

The chain employs TRBV6-5 and TRBJ1-2; D unresolved. The V and J ends lost 2 bases and 2 bases respectively, with 3 bases between them. This CDR3 is 12 amino acids long. Germline lookup yields CDR1 MNHEY and CDR2 SVGAGI. CDR3 DNA: TGTGCCAGCAGTTACGACAACTATGGCTACACCTTC. Amino acid sequence: CASSYDNYGYTF.

Here the CDR3 reads CASSPIFGGLNTEAFF. DNA for the CDR3: TGTGCCAGCAGTCCCATCTTCGGGGGATTGAACACTGAAGCTTTCTTT. V usage is TRBV27 and J usage is TRBJ1-1; D is perhaps TRBD1 (5 bases). The CDR3 runs 16 residues. V dropped 5 bases and J dropped 0 bases, with 16 bases sitting between them. CDR1 and CDR2 (germline): MNHEY, SMNVEV (reference sequence).

The chain recombines TRBV5-4 with TRBJ2-7, with TRBD2 as a possible D gene (5 bases). The CDR3 contains 12 residues. Trimming left V 5 bases short and J 6 bases short, with 12 bases between. From germline, CDR1 is SGHNT and CDR2 YYREEE (reference sequence). Here the CDR3 reads CASRRRGSEQYF. For the CDR3, the DNA is TGTGCCAGCAGACGCAGAGGGAGCGAGCAGTACTTC.

The rearrangement links TRBV5-4 to TRBJ1-2; tentatively, D is TRBD1 (6 bases). CDR3 length: 14 residues. V lost 6 bases and J 4 bases, leaving 16 bases between the germline ends. Germline V gene data show CDR1 as SGHNT and CDR2 as YYREEE (reference sequence). CDR3: CASKSAGDLYGYTF. CDR3 nucleotides: TGTGCCAGCAAATCGGCAGGGGACCTCTATGGCTACACCTTC.

A few counts support this clone. The V call is TRBV4-2, the J call TRBJ2-3, with 11 bases aligning to TRBD2. V lost 0 bases and J lost 5; bases outside the gene matches: 10. The CDR3 sequence is 18 residues long. CDR1 LGHNA and CDR2 YNFKEQ come from the germline V gene. The CDR3 coding sequence is TGTGCCAGCAGCCAAGATCTTGCTAGCGGGGGGTGGATAGATACGCAGTATTTT. It is translated as CASSQDLASGGWIDTQYF.

The chain joins TRBV7-2 to TRBJ2-7; D is possibly TRBD1 (5 bases). Trimming stripped 2 bases from V and 6 bases from J, with 8 bases between. This CDR3 comprises 12 residues. Germline V gene sequence: CDR1 SGHTA, CDR2 FQGNSA. CDR3 loop: CASSLQGLEQYF. In DNA form, the CDR3 reads TGTGCCAGCAGCTTACAGGGTCTCGAGCAGTACTTC.

This clone was found a few times. The chain has TRBV4-3 and TRBJ1-2; D is undetermined. Germline loops: CDR1 LGHNA, CDR2 YSLEER. V lost 0 bases and J 3 bases, leaving 20 bases between the germline ends. The CDR3 is 18 residues long. CDR3 coding DNA: TGCGCCAGCAGCCAAGATTATAGTCACATGCTTAACTACTATGGCTACACCTTC. Encoded protein: CASSQDYSHMLNYYGYTF.

This chain links TRBV30 with TRBJ1-2, with TRBD1 matching over 8 bases. The V gene end was trimmed by 3 bases and the J gene end by 2 bases; junction bases not matched to a gene: 2. CDR1 is GTSNPN and CDR2 is SVGIG in the germline V gene (reference sequence). There are 13 residues in the CDR3. The CDR3: CAWSRGPNYGYTF. The CDR3 DNA sequence: TGTGCCTGGAGCAGGGGGCCGAACTATGGCTACACCTTC.

In this sample, this clone turned up a few times. This chain links TRBV11-2 with TRBJ2-7; TRBD2 aligns across 7 bases. CDR1 and CDR2 (germline): SGHAT, FQNNGV. This CDR3 region has 14 residues. With 4 bases clipped from V and 4 bases from J, the junction kept 7 bases outside the gene matches. The CDR3 here is CASSSGSGVYEQYF. In DNA form, the CDR3 reads TGTGCCAGCAGCTCCGGCAGCGGGGTTTACGAGCAGTACTTC.

The chain has TRBV3-1 (or the pseudogene TRBV3-2) and TRBJ2-7; 11 nucleotides match TRBD2. Looked up from germline, CDR1 is LGHDT and CDR2 is YNNKEL (reference sequence). The CDR3 contains 16 residues. After removal of 1 base from V and 6 bases from J, the junction contained 8 bases not matched to a gene. CDR3 protein: CASSQGASGGPGEQYF. For the CDR3, the DNA is TGTGCCAGCAGCCAAGGGGCTAGCGGGGGGCCGGGCGAGCAGTACTTC.

The chain is built from TRBV6-2 or TRBV6-3 and TRBJ2-2, with 9 bases that match TRBD1. The CDR3 spans 16 residues. V trimming: 1 base; J trimming: 2 bases; junction bases outside the gene matches: 2. The V gene's germline CDR1 is MNHEY and CDR2 SVGEGT. CDR3 region: CASSYWGQGNTGELFF. The CDR3 bases are TGTGCCAGCAGTTACTGGGGACAGGGAAACACCGGGGAGCTGTTTTTT.

This chain links TRBV2 with TRBJ1-1; no clear D. CDR3 length: 13 residues. From germline, CDR1 is SNHLY and CDR2 FYNNEI. V lost 2 bases to trimming and J lost 4 bases, with 8 bases between them. CDR3 DNA sequence: TGTGCCAGCAGTGAAAGCCGGATCACTGAAGCTTTCTTT. Residues: CASSESRITEAFF.

This chain connects TRBV6-5 to TRBJ1-5; the D is unclear. Trimming removed 6 bases at V and 3 bases at J, with 9 bases between. This CDR3 contains 13 residues. CDR1 and CDR2 (germline): MNHEY, SVGAGI. CDR3 region: CASRDHPNQPQHF. The CDR3 DNA is TGTGCCAGCAGGGACCATCCCAATCAGCCCCAGCATTTT.

V usage is TRBV5-8 and J usage is TRBJ2-1, with TRBD2 matching 7 bases. Looked up from germline, CDR1 is SGHTS and CDR2 is YDEGEE. This CDR3 is built from 15 residues. After removal of 6 bases from V and 2 bases from J, the junction contained 8 bases not matched to a gene. The CDR3 loop reads CASTGAGQAYNEQFF. Here the CDR3 DNA reads TGTGCCAGCACCGGAGCGGGGCAAGCCTACAATGAGCAGTTCTTC.

The chain links TRBV4-3 to TRBJ2-1; 13 bases fit TRBD2. Trimming removed 2 bases from V and 7 bases from J; junction bases left unmatched: 8. The CDR3 has 17 residues. Germline CDR1 and CDR2: LGHNA and YSLEER. CDR3 coding DNA: TGCGCCAGCAGCCAAAGGTCACTAGCGGGGGGGGGAAATGAGCAGTTCTTC. Protein product: CASSQRSLAGGGNEQFF.

The chain combines TRBV11-2 with TRBJ1-5; no definite D call. CDR3 length: 14 amino acids. The germline gives CDR1 SGHAT, CDR2 FQNNGV. V shed 2 bases and J shed 4 bases, with 9 bases lying between them. The CDR3 nucleotides are TGTGCCAGCAGCTTATCGGGCGGGAATCAGCCCCAGCATTTT. Its translation: CASSLSGGNQPQHF.

The V call is TRBV6-5, the J call TRBJ2-5; 7 nucleotides line up with TRBD2. Per germline, CDR1 MNHEY and CDR2 SVGAGI. J was trimmed by 2 bases and V by 0 bases; bases with no gene match: 3. This CDR3 has 15 residues. The CDR3 here is CASSYSNGGQETQYF. CDR3 DNA sequence: TGTGCCAGCAGTTACTCGAACGGGGGGCAAGAGACCCAGTACTTC.

The chain links TRBV5-1 to TRBJ1-6, with 8 bases identical to TRBD1. Germline CDR1 reads SGHRS; CDR2 reads YFSETQ. V was pared by 5 bases and J by 9 bases, with 10 bases of the junction left unmatched. This CDR3 contains 15 residues. The CDR3 loop reads CASRSSTGTGSPLHF. The DNA for the CDR3 is TGCGCCAGCAGATCCTCGACAGGGACAGGTTCACCCCTCCACTTT. Looking up the rest from reference TRBV5-1 and TRBJ1-6 gives the full variable domain: KAGVTQTPRYLIKTRGQQVTLSCSPISGHRSVSWYQQTPGQGLQFLFEYFSETQRNKGNFPGRFSGRQFSNSRSEMNVSTLELGDSALYLCASRSSTGTGSPLHFGNGTRLTVT.

The chain couples TRBV6-2 or TRBV6-3 to TRBJ1-5, with 9 bases lining up with TRBD1. There are 14 residues in the CDR3. Germline V gene lookup returns CDR1 MNHEY and CDR2 SVGEGT. Trimming took 6 bases from V and 5 from J; bases not matched to a gene: 5. Here the CDR3 DNA reads TGTGCCAGCAGCTTTGACAGGGGGTATCAGCCCCAGCATTTT. The encoded protein is CASSFDRGYQPQHF.

The chain uses TRBV6-5 and TRBJ1-4; 8 bases are a match to TRBD1. The CDR3 totals 14 residues. After removal of 7 bases from V and 7 bases from J, the junction contained 8 bases not matched to a gene. Germline CDR1 reads MNHEY; CDR2 reads SVGAGI. This CDR3 reads CASTPTGASEKLFF. In nucleotides, the CDR3 is TGTGCCAGCACCCCGACAGGGGCGAGTGAAAAACTGTTTTTT.

A few counts support this clone. The chain uses TRBV30 and TRBJ1-1; a possible D gene is TRBD1 (5 bases). The germline V and J ends were trimmed by 0 bases and 4 bases, with 9 bases remaining between them. Germline CDR1 and CDR2: GTSNPN and SVGIG (reference sequence). CDR3 length: 13 residues. The CDR3 reads CAWSVRQGTEAFF. In DNA form, the CDR3 reads TGTGCCTGGAGTGTAAGGCAGGGCACTGAAGCTTTCTTT.